Listed below are T cell receptor beta chains from one sample, sequenced in a study of T cells in localized non-small cell lung cancer. Clones were sequenced by immunoSEQ multiplex PCR, and TCRdb holds only the in-frame ones, with some missing. The sample records roughly 40,000 clones, around 81% being singletons. The sequenced sample was peripheral blood mononuclear cells, obtained before any cancer treatment. Receptors were obtained from a male donor aged 60 or over with stage II lung adenocarcinoma. CDR3s include the opening cysteine and the closing phenylalanine or tryptophan. Fields, in order: D gene, J gene, clone size, V gene, CDR3 DNA, CDR3 protein. D genes are given only for firm matches. Rows may omit the clone size; those that give it use once, few, many or a size class.

d_gene: -; j_gene: TRBJ1-1; abundance: -; v_gene: TRBV2; CDR3nt: TGTGCCAGCGGGGAACAGGGTGGGAACACTGAAGCTTTCTTT; CDR3aa: CASGEQGGNTEAFF
d_gene: -; j_gene: TRBJ2-2; abundance: -; v_gene: TRBV28; CDR3nt: TGTGCCAGCAGTTTATGGCTGGAGGAAGGTGACACCGGGGAGCTGTTTTTT; CDR3aa: CASSLWLEEGDTGELFF
d_gene: -; j_gene: TRBJ2-5; abundance: -; v_gene: TRBV5-1; CDR3nt: TGCGCCAGCAGCCGCGTGGGAGCGGAAATGCGAGAGACCCAGTACTTC; CDR3aa: CASSRVGAEMRETQYF
d_gene: TRBD2; j_gene: TRBJ2-5; abundance: -; v_gene: TRBV11-2; CDR3nt: TGTGCCAGCAGCTTCCCTAGCGGGAGGGAAGAGACCCAGTACTTC; CDR3aa: CASSFPSGREETQYF
d_gene: TRBD2; j_gene: TRBJ2-3; abundance: -; v_gene: TRBV7-3; CDR3nt: TGTGCCAGCAGCCCGGGGGGGAGAACAGATACGCAGTATTTT; CDR3aa: CASSPGGRTDTQYF
d_gene: -; j_gene: TRBJ1-1; abundance: -; v_gene: TRBV7-9; CDR3nt: TGTGCCAGCAGTTCTACAGAGAACACTGAAGCTTTCTTT; CDR3aa: CASSSTENTEAFF
d_gene: -; j_gene: TRBJ2-1; abundance: -; v_gene: TRBV5-5; CDR3nt: TGTGCCAGCAGCTTGCGGCCTGGGTCCTACAATGAGCAGTTCTTC; CDR3aa: CASSLRPGSYNEQFF
d_gene: TRBD1; j_gene: TRBJ1-2; abundance: -; v_gene: TRBV6-5; CDR3nt: TGTGCCAGCAGGGCTGACAGGGGGACTAACTATGGCTACACCTTC; CDR3aa: CASRADRGTNYGYTF
d_gene: -; j_gene: TRBJ2-7; abundance: few; v_gene: TRBV6-1; CDR3nt: TGTGCCAGCAGCTACCTCCAAGGGGCCTACGAGCAGTACTTC; CDR3aa: CASSYLQGAYEQYF
d_gene: -; j_gene: TRBJ1-1; abundance: -; v_gene: TRBV7-3; CDR3nt: TGTGCCAGCAGCCTGATCGGACAGAACACTGAAGCTTTCTTT; CDR3aa: CASSLIGQNTEAFF
d_gene: -; j_gene: TRBJ1-6; abundance: -; v_gene: TRBV2; CDR3nt: TGTGCCAGCAAAAACAGGGCTAATTCACCCCTCCACTTT; CDR3aa: CASKNRANSPLHF
d_gene: -; j_gene: TRBJ2-5; abundance: -; v_gene: TRBV5-1; CDR3nt: TGCGCCAGCAGCTTAACGGGAGATAGAGAGACCCAGTACTTC; CDR3aa: CASSLTGDRETQYF
d_gene: -; j_gene: TRBJ2-3; abundance: -; v_gene: TRBV6-5; CDR3nt: TGTGCCAGCAGCAGTAACACAGATACGCAGTATTTT; CDR3aa: CASSSNTDTQYF
d_gene: -; j_gene: TRBJ2-5; abundance: -; v_gene: TRBV10-3; CDR3nt: TGTGCCATCAGTGGACAGCTCCAAGAGACCCAGTACTTC; CDR3aa: CAISGQLQETQYF
d_gene: -; j_gene: TRBJ1-2; abundance: few; v_gene: TRBV6-1; CDR3nt: TGTGCCAGCAGTGTGGGTCTTAATGGGAACTATGGCTACACCTTC; CDR3aa: CASSVGLNGNYGYTF
d_gene: -; j_gene: TRBJ1-2; abundance: -; v_gene: TRBV19; CDR3nt: TGTGCCAGTAGTATAGCTGGAATTAAAGCTAACTATGGCTACACCTTC; CDR3aa: CASSIAGIKANYGYTF
d_gene: TRBD1; j_gene: TRBJ1-5; abundance: once; v_gene: TRBV30; CDR3nt: TGTGCCTGGAGTCCACCGGGACAGCCATCAGTTCAGCCCCAGCATTTT; CDR3aa: CAWSPPGQPSVQPQHF
d_gene: TRBD1; j_gene: TRBJ1-2; abundance: -; v_gene: TRBV11-1; CDR3nt: TGTGCCAGCAGCTCAGGGGGGTATGGCTACACCTTC; CDR3aa: CASSSGGYGYTF
d_gene: TRBD1; j_gene: TRBJ1-5; abundance: -; v_gene: TRBV2; CDR3nt: TGTGCCAGCAGTGGGGACAGAAGCAATCAGCCCCAGCATTTT; CDR3aa: CASSGDRSNQPQHF
d_gene: -; j_gene: TRBJ2-1; abundance: -; v_gene: TRBV19; CDR3nt: TGTGCCAGCAGCGAAGATTCCTACAATGAGCAGTTCTTC; CDR3aa: CASSEDSYNEQFF
d_gene: -; j_gene: TRBJ1-5; abundance: -; v_gene: TRBV6-1; CDR3nt: TGTGCCAGCAGCCCGGGGGGTAGCAATCAGCCCCAGCATTTT; CDR3aa: CASSPGGSNQPQHF
d_gene: -; j_gene: TRBJ1-1; abundance: -; v_gene: TRBV5-6; CDR3nt: TGTGCCAGCATTCGGGACGGGAACACTGAAGCTTTCTTT; CDR3aa: CASIRDGNTEAFF
d_gene: -; j_gene: TRBJ2-2; abundance: -; v_gene: TRBV29-1; CDR3nt: TGCAGCGCGTATATTCATAACAGGGGCGGGGGCAACACCGGGGAGCTGTTTTTT; CDR3aa: CSAYIHNRGGGNTGELFF
d_gene: -; j_gene: TRBJ2-1; abundance: -; v_gene: TRBV13; CDR3nt: TGTGCCAGCAGCTTAGGAATCAATGAGCAGTTCTTC; CDR3aa: CASSLGINEQFF
d_gene: -; j_gene: TRBJ2-1; abundance: -; v_gene: TRBV28; CDR3nt: TGTGCCAGCAGTTTAGGTGTCGTATACAATGAGCAGTTCTTC; CDR3aa: CASSLGVVYNEQFF
d_gene: -; j_gene: TRBJ2-7; abundance: -; v_gene: TRBV19; CDR3nt: TGTGCCACCTCGGGACTGCCACACTACGAGCAGTACTTC; CDR3aa: CATSGLPHYEQYF
d_gene: -; j_gene: TRBJ1-4; abundance: -; v_gene: TRBV6-5; CDR3nt: TGTGCCAGCAGATCCGAAGGGGCTCGGAATGAAAAACTGTTTTTT; CDR3aa: CASRSEGARNEKLFF
d_gene: -; j_gene: TRBJ1-3; abundance: -; v_gene: TRBV4-2; CDR3nt: TGTGCCAGCAGCCAACAGGACGGCTCTGGAAACACCATATATTTT; CDR3aa: CASSQQDGSGNTIYF
d_gene: -; j_gene: TRBJ2-1; abundance: few; v_gene: TRBV27; CDR3nt: TGTGCCAGCGGGTGGGATGAGCAGTTCTTC; CDR3aa: CASGWDEQFF
d_gene: -; j_gene: TRBJ2-7; abundance: -; v_gene: TRBV28; CDR3nt: TGTGCCAGCAGCGACAGACAGGCCGAGTACTTC; CDR3aa: CASSDRQAEYF
d_gene: -; j_gene: TRBJ1-5; abundance: few; v_gene: TRBV6-4; CDR3nt: TGTGCCAGCAGGAAACCGGACGGAAGCAATCAGCCCCAGCATTTT; CDR3aa: CASRKPDGSNQPQHF
d_gene: TRBD2; j_gene: TRBJ2-3; abundance: -; v_gene: TRBV19; CDR3nt: TGTGCCAGTTCTAAGACTAGCGTGGATACGCAGTATTTT; CDR3aa: CASSKTSVDTQYF
d_gene: -; j_gene: TRBJ2-7; abundance: few; v_gene: TRBV7-3; CDR3nt: TGTGCCAGCAGCTCGACAGGCTACGAGCAGTACTTC; CDR3aa: CASSSTGYEQYF
d_gene: -; j_gene: TRBJ2-7; abundance: -; v_gene: TRBV30; CDR3nt: TGTGCCTGGAGTGTCGCCCGAACCTACGAGCAGTACTTC; CDR3aa: CAWSVARTYEQYF
d_gene: -; j_gene: TRBJ2-3; abundance: -; v_gene: TRBV18; CDR3nt: TGTGCCAGCTCACCAAGGGGCGGCACAGATACGCAGTATTTT; CDR3aa: CASSPRGGTDTQYF
d_gene: TRBD2; j_gene: TRBJ2-7; abundance: -; v_gene: TRBV14; CDR3nt: TGTGCCAGCAGCCTTCTGGGGGGAGGGCTGATTTACGAGCAGTACTTC; CDR3aa: CASSLLGGGLIYEQYF
d_gene: TRBD1; j_gene: TRBJ1-1; abundance: few; v_gene: TRBV5-6; CDR3nt: TGTGCCAGCAGCGCGACAGGGGGCGGTTTAGGAGCTTTCTTT; CDR3aa: CASSATGGGLGAFF
d_gene: -; j_gene: TRBJ1-1; abundance: -; v_gene: TRBV27; CDR3nt: TGTGCCAGCAGTTCACCCCGGAAGGGGGGGAGCACTGAAGCTTTCTTT; CDR3aa: CASSSPRKGGSTEAFF
d_gene: TRBD2; j_gene: TRBJ2-3; abundance: -; v_gene: TRBV4-2; CDR3nt: TGTGCCAGCAGTGAAAGACTACCGGGACTAGCGTTGATCACAGATACGCAGTATTTT; CDR3aa: CASSERLPGLALITDTQYF
d_gene: TRBD1; j_gene: TRBJ2-2; abundance: once; v_gene: TRBV5-1; CDR3nt: TGCGCCAGCAGTGCAGGGGGAGAGACCGGGGAGCTGTTTTTT; CDR3aa: CASSAGGETGELFF
d_gene: -; j_gene: TRBJ1-2; abundance: -; v_gene: TRBV25-1; CDR3nt: TGTGCCAGCAGACCGGGACTGAGCTATGGCTACACCTTC; CDR3aa: CASRPGLSYGYTF
d_gene: TRBD1; j_gene: TRBJ2-7; abundance: -; v_gene: TRBV6-1; CDR3nt: TGTGCCAGCTGCCGGGACAGGGTGAACGAGCAGTACTTC; CDR3aa: CASCRDRVNEQYF
d_gene: -; j_gene: TRBJ2-3; abundance: -; v_gene: TRBV5-1; CDR3nt: TGCGCCAGCAGCTTGCCCCCCCCCTACGCAGATACGCAGTATTTT; CDR3aa: CASSLPPPYADTQYF
d_gene: -; j_gene: TRBJ1-4; abundance: -; v_gene: TRBV14; CDR3nt: TGTGCCAGCAGCCAAGGGGTGGTTGAAAAACTGTTTTTT; CDR3aa: CASSQGVVEKLFF
d_gene: TRBD1; j_gene: TRBJ1-1; abundance: -; v_gene: TRBV29-1; CDR3nt: TGCAGCGCATTACAGGGGGCGTCTCCTGAAGCTTTCTTT; CDR3aa: CSALQGASPEAFF
d_gene: TRBD1; j_gene: TRBJ1-2; abundance: -; v_gene: TRBV29-1; CDR3nt: TGCAGCATAGAGGGGATGAGGGGGCCCACCTATGGCTACACCTTC; CDR3aa: CSIEGMRGPTYGYTF
d_gene: TRBD2; j_gene: TRBJ2-1; abundance: -; v_gene: TRBV11-3; CDR3nt: TGTGCCAGCAGCGGGACTAGCGCCGACAATGAGCAGTTCTTC; CDR3aa: CASSGTSADNEQFF